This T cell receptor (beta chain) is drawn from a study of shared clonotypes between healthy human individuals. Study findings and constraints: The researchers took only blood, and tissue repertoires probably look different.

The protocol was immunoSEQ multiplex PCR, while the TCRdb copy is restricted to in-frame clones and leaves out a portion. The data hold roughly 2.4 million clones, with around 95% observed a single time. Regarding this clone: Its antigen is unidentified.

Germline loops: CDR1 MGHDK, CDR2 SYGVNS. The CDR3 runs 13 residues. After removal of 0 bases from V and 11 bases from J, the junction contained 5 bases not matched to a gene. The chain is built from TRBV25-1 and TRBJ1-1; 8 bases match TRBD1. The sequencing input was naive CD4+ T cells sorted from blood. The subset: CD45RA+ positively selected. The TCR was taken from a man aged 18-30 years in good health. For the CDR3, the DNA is TGTGCCAGCAGTGAATATCAGGGGGCGGTGGCTTTCTTT. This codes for CASSEYQGAVAFF.